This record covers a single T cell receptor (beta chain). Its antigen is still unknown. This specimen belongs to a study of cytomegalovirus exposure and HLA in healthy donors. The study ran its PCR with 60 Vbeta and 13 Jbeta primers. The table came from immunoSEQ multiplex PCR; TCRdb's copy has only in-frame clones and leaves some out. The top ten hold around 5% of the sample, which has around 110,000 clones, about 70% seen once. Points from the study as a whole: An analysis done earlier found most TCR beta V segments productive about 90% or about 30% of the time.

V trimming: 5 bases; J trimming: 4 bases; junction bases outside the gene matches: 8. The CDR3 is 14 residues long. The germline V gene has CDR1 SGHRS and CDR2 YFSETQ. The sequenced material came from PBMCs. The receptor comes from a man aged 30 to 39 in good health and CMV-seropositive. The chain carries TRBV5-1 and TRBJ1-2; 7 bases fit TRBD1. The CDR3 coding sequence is TGCGCCAGCAGTCCGACAGGGCCCCTCTATGGCTACACCTTC. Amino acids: CASSPTGPLYGYTF.